This TCR beta chain stems from a study of cytomegalovirus exposure and HLA in healthy donors. Study-level background: Of 300 to 500 genotyped donors, 65% to 85% clustered with self-reported Caucasian donors.

The CDR3 runs 15 residues. V shed 2 bases, J shed 2 bases, and the junction held 0 bases outside the gene matches. Per germline, CDR1 MNHNS and CDR2 SASEGT. Vbeta (60) and Jbeta (13) primers were used in the PCR. TCRdb's table, derived via immunoSEQ multiplex PCR, lists solely in-frame clones and lacks some. Here the sample spans 140,000 to 150,000 clones, roughly 80% being singletons. To note about this clone: Other DNA sequences in the sample encode the same CDR3.

The sequence was obtained from a middle-aged man in good health and CMV-seropositive. The rearrangement links TRBV6-1 to TRBJ2-5; 12 bases fit TRBD2. What was sequenced was PBMCs. CDR3 nucleotide sequence: TGTGCCAGCAGTGAACTAGCGGGAGGGCAAGAGACCCAGTACTTC. Its protein is CASSELAGGQETQYF.